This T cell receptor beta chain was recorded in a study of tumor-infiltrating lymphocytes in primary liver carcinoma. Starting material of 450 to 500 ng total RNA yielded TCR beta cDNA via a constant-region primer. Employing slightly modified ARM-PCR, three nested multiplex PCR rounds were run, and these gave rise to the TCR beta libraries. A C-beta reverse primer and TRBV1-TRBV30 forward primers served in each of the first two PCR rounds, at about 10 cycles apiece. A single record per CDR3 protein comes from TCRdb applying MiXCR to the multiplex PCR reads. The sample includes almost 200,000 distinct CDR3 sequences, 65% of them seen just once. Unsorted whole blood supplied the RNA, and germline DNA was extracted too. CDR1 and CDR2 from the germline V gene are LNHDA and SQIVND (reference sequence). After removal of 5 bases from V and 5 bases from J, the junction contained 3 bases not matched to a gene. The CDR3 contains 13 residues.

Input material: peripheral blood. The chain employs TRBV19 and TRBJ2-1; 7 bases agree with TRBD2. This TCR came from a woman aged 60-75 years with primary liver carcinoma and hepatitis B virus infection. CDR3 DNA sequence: TGTGCCAGTAGTCGACTAGCCAACAATGAGCAGTTCTTC. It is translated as CASSRLANNEQFF.